This TCR beta chain originates from a study of blood T cells in healthy people across ages. The CDR3 has 18 amino acids. Germline V CDR1 and CDR2: KGHSH, LQKENI. V lost 3 bases, J lost 4 bases, and 10 bases stayed unmatched. The authors ran a second PCR of 7 to 11 cycles using a sample-barcoded 5' primer and a J-beta primer mix. One entry per CDR3 protein results from TCRdb running MiXCR on the 5' RACE reads. The top ten hold about 10% of the sample, which has about 930,000 distinct CDR3 sequences, about 27% seen once. The same data also contributed to another study, on T cells of mothers and their children.

Input material: blood. The sequence came from a woman aged 40-49 years in good health. This rearrangement joins TRBV18 to TRBJ2-3; 13 bases match TRBD2. The CDR3, as DNA: TGTGCCAGCTCACCCGGACTAGCGGGGGCGACTATCGCAGATACGCAGTATTTT. Amino acids: CASSPGLAGATIADTQYF.